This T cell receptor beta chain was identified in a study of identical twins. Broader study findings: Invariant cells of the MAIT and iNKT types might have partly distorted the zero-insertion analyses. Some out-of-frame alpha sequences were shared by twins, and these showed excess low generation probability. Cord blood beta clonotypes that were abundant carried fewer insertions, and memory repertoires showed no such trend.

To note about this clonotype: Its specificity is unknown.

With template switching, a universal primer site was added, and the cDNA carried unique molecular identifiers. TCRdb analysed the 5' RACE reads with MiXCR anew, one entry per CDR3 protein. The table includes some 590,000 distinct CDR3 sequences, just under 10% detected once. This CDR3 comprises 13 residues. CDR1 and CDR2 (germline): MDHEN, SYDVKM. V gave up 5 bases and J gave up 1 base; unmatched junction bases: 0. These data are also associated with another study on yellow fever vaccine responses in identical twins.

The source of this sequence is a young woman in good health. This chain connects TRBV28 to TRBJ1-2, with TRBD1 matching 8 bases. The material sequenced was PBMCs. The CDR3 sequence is CASSTGGNYGYTF. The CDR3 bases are TGTGCCAGCAGTACAGGGGGTAACTATGGCTACACCTTC.